This T cell receptor beta chain appears in the sequencing data of a study of CD8 T cells in ankylosing spondylitis. Study results and caveats: Reports of some motif variants in reactive arthritis synovial fluid and blood predate this one. The disease-linked clones had a CD8+ phenotype and low blood frequencies. What seemed typical of ankylosing spondylitis blood was a TCR beta motif built from 8 or 9 highly homologous variants.

Germline lookup yields CDR1 SQVTM and CDR2 ANQGSEA. CDR3 size: 14 residues. Trimming stripped 7 bases from V and 4 bases from J, with 19 bases between. TCRdb reprocessed the 5' RACE reads via MiXCR and lists one record per CDR3 protein. Of some 350,000 distinct CDR3 sequences in the sample, roughly 15% were seen once. Worth noting for this clonotype: The antigen is not known.

Sequencing was done on a sample of blood, either unsorted or a sorted T cell fraction (not recorded which). This sequence originates from a male donor with ankylosing spondylitis or in good health (not recorded which). The rearrangement joins TRBV29-1 to TRBJ1-2; D is unclear. CDR3 protein: CSAWTERPVYGYTF. Here the CDR3 DNA reads TGCAGCGCCTGGACGGAGAGGCCCGTCTATGGCTACACCTTC.